These T cell receptor beta chains were read from a single sample in a study of shared clonotypes between healthy human individuals. Generated by immunoSEQ multiplex PCR, the TCRdb table keeps only in-frame clones and is missing some. The sample gives 2 million to 2.5 million clones, just over 90% of which show up once; about 0.39% is in the top ten. The sequenced sample was naive CD4+ T cells from PBMCs. All receptors derive from a man aged 18-30 years in good health. Some clones in this sample may be carry-over from other donors' samples. Each CDR3 is given with its conserved first and last residue. A D gene is named only where the DNA matches it firmly. Some rows have no size entry. The others give once, few or many, or a class for an expanded clone.

TGTGCCTCCTGGCCACTAGGCCTTAGCACAGATACGCAGTATTTT	CASWPLGLSTDTQYF	.	TRBV10-3	TRBJ2-3	.
TGTGCCAGCAGCCAAGAGCCCGAGGGGAACACTGAAGCTTTCTTT	CASSQEPEGNTEAFF	.	TRBV4-2	TRBJ1-1	.
TGTGCCAGCAGCGTAGCTGAGGGGCGAGGGACCCAGTACTTC	CASSVAEGRGTQYF	.	TRBV9	TRBJ2-5	.
TGTGCCAGCAGCGTAGACTGGTACAATGAGCAGTTCTTC	CASSVDWYNEQFF	.	TRBV9	TRBJ2-1	.
TGTGCCAGCAGTTTTCACAGCGGGAGCTATGGCTACACCTTC	CASSFHSGSYGYTF	.	TRBV27	TRBJ1-2	.
TGTGCCAGCACCCCCAACTATGGGGTAGCGGGAGGCAATGAGCAGTTCTTC	CASTPNYGVAGGNEQFF	TRBD2	TRBV28	TRBJ2-1	.
TGTGCCAGCAGGGAGGGTAGGTACAATGAGCAGTTCTTC	CASREGRYNEQFF	.	TRBV13	TRBJ2-1	.
TGCGCCAGCAACCTAGCCGGGAACACTGAAGCTTTCTTT	CASNLAGNTEAFF	.	TRBV5-1	TRBJ1-1	few
TGTGCCAGCTCACCTTCAGGGGACAATGAGCAGTTCTTC	CASSPSGDNEQFF	.	TRBV18	TRBJ2-1	.
TGTGCCAGCACCGGGACAGGGGGTTACAATGAGCAGTTCTTC	CASTGTGGYNEQFF	TRBD1	TRBV2	TRBJ2-1	.
TGTGCCAGCAGATCCCTGGGGACAGGAGGCAACGAGCAGTACTTC	CASRSLGTGGNEQYF	TRBD1	TRBV28	TRBJ2-7	once
TGTGCCAGCAGCTTAGGTCTGAGTAATGAAAAACTGTTTTTT	CASSLGLSNEKLFF	.	TRBV7-9	TRBJ1-4	few
TGTGCCAGCAGCTTCGGGACGAACTACGAGCAGTACTTC	CASSFGTNYEQYF	.	TRBV7-3	TRBJ2-7	.
TGTGCCAGCAGCTTAGTCACCGTTACGGATACGCAGTATTTT	CASSLVTVTDTQYF	.	TRBV7-2	TRBJ2-3	.
TGTGCCAGCAGCCCCGGACGGGGACGCTCTGGAAACACCATATATTTT	CASSPGRGRSGNTIYF	.	TRBV7-2	TRBJ1-3	once
TGCGCCAGCAGCTGGGGCCCTAGCGGGAGCACAGATACGCAGTATTTT	CASSWGPSGSTDTQYF	TRBD2	TRBV5-1	TRBJ2-3	.
TGTGCCAGCAGTGTCCAGGAAGCTTTCTTT	CASSVQEAFF	.	TRBV6-4	TRBJ1-1	.
TGTGCCAGCAGCCTTCTGGGACAGAATATAGATACGCAGTATTTT	CASSLLGQNIDTQYF	TRBD1	TRBV9	TRBJ2-3	.
TGTGCCAGCTCACCACCGGGGGGGAACACTGAAGCTTTCTTT	CASSPPGGNTEAFF	.	TRBV18	TRBJ1-1	.
TGTGCCTGTGCTGTAGCGGGAGGATGGAATGAGCAGTTCTTC	CACAVAGGWNEQFF	TRBD2	TRBV6-5	TRBJ2-1	once
TGTGCCAGCAGCTTGGAAGGGGGACTAGCGGGAGTCGGGCAGTTCTTC	CASSLEGGLAGVGQFF	TRBD2	TRBV5-4	TRBJ2-1	.
TGTGCCAGCACCAGCGCCGGGACAGGGAGCGATACGCAGTATTTT	CASTSAGTGSDTQYF	TRBD1	TRBV28	TRBJ2-3	.
TGTGCCAGTAGTGAAAGACAGAAAACTAACTATGGCTACACCTTC	CASSERQKTNYGYTF	.	TRBV19	TRBJ1-2	once
TGTGCCAGCAGCGCAAGTGGGACAGACAAAGCTTTCTTT	CASSASGTDKAFF	TRBD1	TRBV7-9	TRBJ1-1	.
TGCGCCAGCAGCGTTACAACACTAGCGGGAAGGACCGGGGAGCTGTTTTTT	CASSVTTLAGRTGELFF	TRBD2	TRBV5-1	TRBJ2-2	.
TGTGCCAGCAGCCAACAGGGTCTCGGCTACACCTTC	CASSQQGLGYTF	.	TRBV5-4	TRBJ1-2	.
TGTGCCAGCAGCCAGGACAGGGGAATCCAGCCCCAGCATTTT	CASSQDRGIQPQHF	TRBD1	TRBV11-2	TRBJ1-5	.
TGCGCCAGCAGCCCCGGGGCCCAGGGGACTTATCAGCCCCAGCATTTT	CASSPGAQGTYQPQHF	.	TRBV5-1	TRBJ1-5	.
TGTGCCAGCAGGGACAGGGGCGACTCCTACGAGCAGTACTTC	CASRDRGDSYEQYF	TRBD1	TRBV25-1	TRBJ2-7	.
TGTGCCAGCAGTTACTCGATCCAGGGGTTAAACTATGGCTACACCTTC	CASSYSIQGLNYGYTF	.	TRBV6-5	TRBJ1-2	once
TGTGCCAGCAGTTCGAATCGGGGGCGGATGGCCCAGTACTTC	CASSSNRGRMAQYF	.	TRBV7-9	TRBJ2-5	.
TGTGCCAGCAGCTTGGCTGGGGGGATCTCCGGGGATACGCAGTATTTT	CASSLAGGISGDTQYF	.	TRBV5-6	TRBJ2-3	.
TGTGCCAGCAGTTACGGCAGGGGTTCTGGAAACACCATATATTTT	CASSYGRGSGNTIYF	.	TRBV6-6	TRBJ1-3	.
TGTGCCAGTAGTTTTTCAGGATACACAGATACGCAGTATTTT	CASSFSGYTDTQYF	.	TRBV19	TRBJ2-3	.
TGCGCCAGCAGTGGGACAGGCAGAACTTCCTACAATGAGCAGTTCTTC	CASSGTGRTSYNEQFF	TRBD1	TRBV10-1	TRBJ2-1	.
TGTGCCAGCCAGGGGGTGGTTCTCTCTGGGGCCAACGTCCTGACTTTC	CASQGVVLSGANVLTF	TRBD1	TRBV2	TRBJ2-6	.
TGTGCCAGCAGCTTGGGCAGGGATCACTATGGCTACACCTTC	CASSLGRDHYGYTF	.	TRBV11-2	TRBJ1-2	.
TGTGCCAGCAGCGTAGGTTCAGGGGGCTCCTACGAGCAGTACTTC	CASSVGSGGSYEQYF	TRBD1	TRBV9	TRBJ2-7	.
TGTGCCAGCAGCGGACAGGGGGCCTCAGATACGCAGTATTTT	CASSGQGASDTQYF	TRBD1	TRBV7-3	TRBJ2-3	.
TGTGCCAGCAGCTTAGGCCTAGGAGGGTCCGCCTACGAGCAGTACTTC	CASSLGLGGSAYEQYF	.	TRBV13	TRBJ2-7	.
TGTGCCAGCAGTGGGGGACAGTTTACCGAGCAGTACTTC	CASSGGQFTEQYF	TRBD1	TRBV2	TRBJ2-7	.
TGCGCCAGCAGCTCGACAGGGGGAACTGAAGCTTTCTTT	CASSSTGGTEAFF	TRBD1	TRBV5-1	TRBJ1-1	.
TGCGCCAGCAGCCATGGGCCGGACAATGAGCAGTTCTTC	CASSHGPDNEQFF	.	TRBV5-1	TRBJ2-1	.
TGTGCCAGCAGCTTAATGGACAGCTCCTACGAGCAGTACTTC	CASSLMDSSYEQYF	.	TRBV7-3	TRBJ2-7	.
TGTGCCAGCAGTGAATATAGGGGGGGCACTGAAGCTTTCTTT	CASSEYRGGTEAFF	.	TRBV25-1	TRBJ1-1	.
TGTGCCCCCAGTGACAGCCCTAGGTATGGCTACACCTTC	CAPSDSPRYGYTF	.	TRBV2	TRBJ1-2	.
TGTGCCACCCAAGTATTCCCCGGGGAGCTGTTTTTT	CATQVFPGELFF	.	TRBV28	TRBJ2-2	once
TGCGCCAGCAGAGGGAGTCCCGAGACCCAGTACTTC	CASRGSPETQYF	.	TRBV5-1	TRBJ2-5	.
TGTGCCAGCTCACCGAGGATAGCGGCTAGCACAGATACGCAGTATTTT	CASSPRIAASTDTQYF	.	TRBV18	TRBJ2-3	once
TGTGCCAGCAGTCCCACTCTAACTAATGAAAAACTGTTTTTT	CASSPTLTNEKLFF	.	TRBV27	TRBJ1-4	.
TGTGCCAGCAGCTTCACAGGGAAGAGCTATGGCTACACCTTC	CASSFTGKSYGYTF	.	TRBV7-2	TRBJ1-2	.
TGTGCCAGCAGCTTAAGCGGGACTAGCGGGATGCAGCAGTACTTC	CASSLSGTSGMQQYF	TRBD2	TRBV7-3	TRBJ2-7	.
TGTGCCAGCAGCCCCCCGACGGGCTCCTACAATGAGCAGTTCTTC	CASSPPTGSYNEQFF	.	TRBV4-2	TRBJ2-1	.
TGTGCCAGCAGCTCAGGCGGGTTACAAGAGACCCAGTACTTC	CASSSGGLQETQYF	.	TRBV5-8	TRBJ2-5	.
TGTGCCAGCAGCCCCCTAGGGGGAGGAGAGACCCAGTACTTC	CASSPLGGGETQYF	.	TRBV28	TRBJ2-5	.
TGTGCCAGTTCTAAAGGCGCTAGCACAGATACGCAGTATTTT	CASSKGASTDTQYF	.	TRBV28	TRBJ2-3	once
TGTGCCAGCAGGGATTTGTCAGTTATGTTCTTC	CASRDLSVMFF	.	TRBV6-5	TRBJ2-1	.
TGTGCCAGCAGCTTGGAGTCCAGGTCCTACGAGCAGTACTTC	CASSLESRSYEQYF	.	TRBV5-6	TRBJ2-7	.
TGTGCCAGCAGCTTAGGAACTAGCGGGAGTGACGAGCAGTACTTC	CASSLGTSGSDEQYF	TRBD2	TRBV7-6	TRBJ2-7	.